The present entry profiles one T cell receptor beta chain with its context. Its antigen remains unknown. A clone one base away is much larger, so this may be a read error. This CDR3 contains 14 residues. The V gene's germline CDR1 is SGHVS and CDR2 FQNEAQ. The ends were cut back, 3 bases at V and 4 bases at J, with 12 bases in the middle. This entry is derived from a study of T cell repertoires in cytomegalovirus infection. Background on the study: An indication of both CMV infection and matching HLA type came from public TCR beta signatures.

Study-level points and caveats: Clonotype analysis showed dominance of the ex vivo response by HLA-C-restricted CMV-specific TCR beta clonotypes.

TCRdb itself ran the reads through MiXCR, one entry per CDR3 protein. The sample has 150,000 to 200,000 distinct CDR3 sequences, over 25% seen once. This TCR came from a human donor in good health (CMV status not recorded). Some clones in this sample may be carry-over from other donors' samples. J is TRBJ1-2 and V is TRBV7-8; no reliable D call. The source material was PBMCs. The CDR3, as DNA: TGTGCCAGCAGCTTCAGTGGGGTTTCCTATGGCTACACCTTC. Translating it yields CASSFSGVSYGYTF.